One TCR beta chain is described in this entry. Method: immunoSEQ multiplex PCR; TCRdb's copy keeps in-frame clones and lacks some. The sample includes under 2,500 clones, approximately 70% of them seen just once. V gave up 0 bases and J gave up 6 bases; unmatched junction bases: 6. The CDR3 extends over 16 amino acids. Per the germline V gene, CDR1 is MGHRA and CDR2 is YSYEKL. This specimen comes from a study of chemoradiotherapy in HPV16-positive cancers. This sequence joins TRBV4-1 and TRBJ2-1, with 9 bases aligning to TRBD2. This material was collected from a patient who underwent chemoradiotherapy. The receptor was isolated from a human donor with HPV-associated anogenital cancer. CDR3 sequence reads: CASSQEAASGINEQFF. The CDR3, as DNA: TGCGCCAGCAGCCAAGAAGCGGCTAGCGGGATCAATGAGCAGTTCTTC.